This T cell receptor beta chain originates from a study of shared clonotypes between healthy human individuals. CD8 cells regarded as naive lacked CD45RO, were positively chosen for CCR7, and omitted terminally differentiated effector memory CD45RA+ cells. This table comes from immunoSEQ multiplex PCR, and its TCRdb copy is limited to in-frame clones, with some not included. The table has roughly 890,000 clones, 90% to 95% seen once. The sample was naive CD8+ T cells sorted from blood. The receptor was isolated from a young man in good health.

The CDR3 DNA follows: TGTGCCAGCAGTGCACAGGGGGCGAGCACTGAAGCTTTCTTT. Translation: CASSAQGASTEAFF. The chain links TRBV27 to TRBJ1-1; the match to TRBD1 covers 9 bases. The CDR3 length is 14 residues. CDR1 MNHEY and CDR2 SMNVEV come from the germline V gene (reference sequence). Unmatched junction bases numbered 5, after V lost 5 bases and J lost 4 bases.